This TCR beta chain was recorded in a study of blood T cell repertoires in COVID-19. Study overall: Sites across the United States, Italy and Spain contributed samples from acute and convalescent COVID-19.

The V end lost 3 bases, the J end lost 0 bases, and 11 bases lay between the germline ends. The CDR3 sequence is 15 residues long. Germline lookup yields CDR1 KGHSH and CDR2 LQKENI. How the authors handled the data: Estimation of nucleated cell counts was performed using reference gene primer amplification. Some clones are missing from TCRdb's copy, which holds only in-frame ones; the method was immunoSEQ multiplex PCR. That table supplies the V and J calls and clone size; D and trimming were determined from the DNA. The top ten hold around 1.5% of the sample, which has under 200,000 clones, roughly 86% seen once.

The receptor comes from a young man with active or convalescent COVID-19. Material for sequencing was peripheral blood. The chain recombines TRBV18 with TRBJ1-1; D is undetermined. CDR3 amino acids: CASSPSVEMNTEAFF. The DNA for the CDR3 is TGTGCCAGCTCACCTTCAGTTGAAATGAACACTGAAGCTTTCTTT.